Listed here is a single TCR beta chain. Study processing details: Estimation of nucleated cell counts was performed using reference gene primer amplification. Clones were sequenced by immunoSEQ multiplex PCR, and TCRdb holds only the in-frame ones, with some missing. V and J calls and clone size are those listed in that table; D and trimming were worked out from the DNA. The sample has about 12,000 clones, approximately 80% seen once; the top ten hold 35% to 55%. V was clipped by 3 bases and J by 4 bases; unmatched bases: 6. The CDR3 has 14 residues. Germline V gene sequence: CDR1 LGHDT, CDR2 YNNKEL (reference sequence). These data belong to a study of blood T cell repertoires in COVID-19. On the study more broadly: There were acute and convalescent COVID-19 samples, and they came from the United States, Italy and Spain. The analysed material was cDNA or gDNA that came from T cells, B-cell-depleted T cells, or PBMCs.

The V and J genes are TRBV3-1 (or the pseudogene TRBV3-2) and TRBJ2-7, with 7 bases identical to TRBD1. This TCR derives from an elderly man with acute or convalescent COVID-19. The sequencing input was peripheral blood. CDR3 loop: CASSQSGQVYEQYF. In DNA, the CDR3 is TGTGCCAGCAGCCAGTCCGGACAGGTATACGAGCAGTACTTC.